The sequence of this T cell receptor beta chain was determined in a study of post-analysis software for immune sequencing data. Overall study context: The study covered relapsing-remitting, secondary progressive and progressive-relapsing courses of multiple sclerosis.

cDNA libraries of TCR beta carried unique molecular identifiers. Using its own MiXCR run on the PCR reads, TCRdb lists one record per CDR3 protein. The top ten hold over 9% of the sample, which has almost 700,000 distinct CDR3 sequences, more than 50% seen once. The source material was blood. This clonotype was obtained from a girl aged 2-10 years with multiple sclerosis.

The CDR3 protein is CASSGYYNEQFF. CDR3 nucleotide sequence: TGTGCCAGCAGTGGCTATTACAATGAGCAGTTCTTC. The chain has TRBV12-3 or TRBV12-4 and TRBJ2-1, with D hard to call. V lost 5 bases to trimming and J lost 4 bases, with 6 bases between them. The CDR3 length is 12 residues.